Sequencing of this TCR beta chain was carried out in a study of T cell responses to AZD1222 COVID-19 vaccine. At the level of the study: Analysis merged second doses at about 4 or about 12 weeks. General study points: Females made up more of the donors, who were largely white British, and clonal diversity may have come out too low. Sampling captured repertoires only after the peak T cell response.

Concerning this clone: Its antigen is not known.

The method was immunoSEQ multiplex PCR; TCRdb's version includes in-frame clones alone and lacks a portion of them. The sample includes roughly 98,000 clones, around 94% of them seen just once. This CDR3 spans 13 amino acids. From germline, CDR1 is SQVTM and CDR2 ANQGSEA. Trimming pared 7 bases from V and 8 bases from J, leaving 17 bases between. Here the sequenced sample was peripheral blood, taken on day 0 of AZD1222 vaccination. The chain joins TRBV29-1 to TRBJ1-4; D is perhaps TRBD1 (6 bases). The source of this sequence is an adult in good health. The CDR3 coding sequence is TGCAGCGGCCGGCAGGGGCTATCGGAAAAACTGTTTTTT. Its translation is CSGRQGLSEKLFF.